These 9 T cell receptor beta chains were all obtained from the same sample, sequenced in a study of blood T cell repertoires in COVID-19. Produced via immunoSEQ multiplex PCR; TCRdb's table is partial and in-frame only. The table has some 300,000 clones, roughly 91% seen once. The specimen sequenced was PBMCs or T cells enriched from blood (not recorded which). These TCRs come from a woman aged 25 to 39 who had recovered from COVID-19.

The chain carries TRBV10-3 and TRBJ2-2; D not resolved. Germline loops: CDR1 ENHRY, CDR2 SYGVKD. CDR3 size: 13 residues. Trimming cost V 4 bases and J 1 base, with 4 bases left between them. The DNA for the CDR3 is TGTGCCATCAGTGTCCAGAACACCGGGGAGCTGTTTTTT. Translation gives CAISVQNTGELFF.

This chain joins TRBV3-1 (or the pseudogene TRBV3-2) and TRBJ2-3, with 7 bases fitting TRBD2. There are 16 residues in the CDR3. Trimming cost V 2 bases and J 2 bases; bases outside gene matches: 7. Looked up from germline, CDR1 is LGHDT and CDR2 is YNNKEL (reference sequence). CDR3 in DNA: TGTGCCAGCAGCCAAAACCCTAGCGGCAACACAGATACGCAGTATTTT. Residues: CASSQNPSGNTDTQYF.

The genes are TRBV5-4 and TRBJ2-2; 10 positions match TRBD1. Losses at the gene ends were 4 bases for V and 5 bases for J; bases not matched to a gene: 11. The CDR3 has 17 amino acids. CDR1 SGHNT and CDR2 YYREEE come from the germline V gene (reference sequence). Here the CDR3 reads CASSNPGQGISTGELFF. In DNA form, the CDR3 reads TGTGCCAGCAGCAACCCGGGACAGGGGATTTCAACCGGGGAGCTGTTTTTT.

This chain links TRBV28 with TRBJ1-1; D is possibly TRBD1 (6 bases). Germline CDR1 MDHEN, CDR2 SYDVKM. The CDR3 spans 15 residues. Trimming left V 6 bases short and J 1 base short, with 15 bases between. CDR3 residues: CASSPGGTSNTEAFF. DNA of the CDR3: TGTGCCAGCAGCCCCGGGGGGACATCGAACACTGAAGCTTTCTTT. Full variable domain (remainder filled in from reference TRBV28 and TRBJ1-1): DVKVTQSSRYLVKRTGEKVFLECVQDMDHENMFWYRQDPGLGLRLIYFSYDVKMKEKGDIPEGYSVSREKKERFSLILESASTNQTSMYLCASSPGGTSNTEAFFGQGTRLTVV.

This rearrangement joins TRBV3-1 (or the pseudogene TRBV3-2) to TRBJ2-1; TRBD2 agrees at 8 bases. V lost 1 base to trimming and J lost 4 bases; unmatched junction nucleotides: 9. The CDR3 length is 17 residues. Germline V CDR1 and CDR2: LGHDT, YNNKEL (reference sequence). CDR3 sequence (DNA): TGTGCCAGCAGCCAAGTGGCGACTAGCGAGGGGTACAATGAGCAGTTCTTC. Its protein product is CASSQVATSEGYNEQFF.

The CDR3 DNA follows: TGTGCCAGCAGCTTCGGACAGGCGTCTGGAAACACCATATATTTT. This sequence encodes CASSFGQASGNTIYF. V and J are TRBV7-2 and TRBJ1-3; TRBD1 matches at 7 bases. The CDR3 is 15 residues long. The J segment lost 1 base and the V segment lost 3 bases, leaving 3 bases of the junction unmatched. Germline-derived CDR1 and CDR2 are SGHTA and FQGNSA.

The gene calls are TRBV27 and TRBJ2-7, with D perhaps TRBD2 (6 bases). Germline loops: CDR1 MNHEY, CDR2 SMNVEV (reference sequence). Trimming left V 5 bases short and J 4 bases short, with 15 bases between. The length of the CDR3 is 14 residues. In nucleotides, the CDR3 is TGTGCCAGCAGTACTATCGGGAGTCGATACGAGCAGTACTTC. Protein: CASSTIGSRYEQYF.

The V and J genes are TRBV27 and TRBJ2-7, with 7 bases matching TRBD1. CDR3 length equals 15 residues. Per the germline V gene, CDR1 is MNHEY and CDR2 is SMNVEV (reference sequence). The V gene end was trimmed by 1 base and the J gene end by 3 bases; junction bases not matched to a gene: 6. In nucleotides, the CDR3 is TGTGCCAGCAGTTTATTTGGGGGACAGAACTACGAGCAGTACTTC. Translated: CASSLFGGQNYEQYF.

This chain connects TRBV28 to TRBJ1-5, with 11 bases identical to TRBD1. The CDR3 contains 16 residues. V was clipped by 5 bases and J by 5 bases; unmatched bases: 8. Per the germline V gene, CDR1 is MDHEN and CDR2 is SYDVKM. The CDR3 nucleotides read TGTGCCAGCAGTCCAAGGACAGGGGGCTTGGATCAGCCCCAGCATTTT. Translated: CASSPRTGGLDQPQHF.